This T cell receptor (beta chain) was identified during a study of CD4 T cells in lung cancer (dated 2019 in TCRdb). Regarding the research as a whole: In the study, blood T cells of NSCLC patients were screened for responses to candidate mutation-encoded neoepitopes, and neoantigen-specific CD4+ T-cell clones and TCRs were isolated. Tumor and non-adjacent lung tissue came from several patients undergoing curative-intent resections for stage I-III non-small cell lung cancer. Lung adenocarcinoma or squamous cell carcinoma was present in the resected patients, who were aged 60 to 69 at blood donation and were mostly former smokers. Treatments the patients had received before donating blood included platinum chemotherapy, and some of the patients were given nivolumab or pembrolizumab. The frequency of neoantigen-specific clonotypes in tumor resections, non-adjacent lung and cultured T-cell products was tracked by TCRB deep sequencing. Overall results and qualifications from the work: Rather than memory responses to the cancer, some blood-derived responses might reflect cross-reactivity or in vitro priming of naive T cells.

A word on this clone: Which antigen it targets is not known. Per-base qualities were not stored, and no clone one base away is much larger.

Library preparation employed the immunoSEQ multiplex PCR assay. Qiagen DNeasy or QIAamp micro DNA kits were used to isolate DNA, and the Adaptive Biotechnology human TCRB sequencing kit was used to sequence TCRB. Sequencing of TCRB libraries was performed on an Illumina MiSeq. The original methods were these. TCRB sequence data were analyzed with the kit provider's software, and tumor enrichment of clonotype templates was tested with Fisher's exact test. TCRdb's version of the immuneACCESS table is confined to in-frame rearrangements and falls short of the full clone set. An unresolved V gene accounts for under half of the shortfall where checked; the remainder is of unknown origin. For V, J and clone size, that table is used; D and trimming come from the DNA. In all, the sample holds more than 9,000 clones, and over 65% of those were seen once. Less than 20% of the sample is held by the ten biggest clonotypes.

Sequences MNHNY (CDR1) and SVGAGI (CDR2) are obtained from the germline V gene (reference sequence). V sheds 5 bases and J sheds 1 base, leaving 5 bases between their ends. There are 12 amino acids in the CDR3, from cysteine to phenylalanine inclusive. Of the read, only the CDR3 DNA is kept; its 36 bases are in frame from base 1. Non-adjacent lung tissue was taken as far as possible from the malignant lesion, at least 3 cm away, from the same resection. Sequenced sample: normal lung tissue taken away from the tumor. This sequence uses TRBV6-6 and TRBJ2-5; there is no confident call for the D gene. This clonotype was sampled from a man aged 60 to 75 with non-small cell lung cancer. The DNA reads TGTGCCAGCAGTCGCGGCCAAGAGACCCAGTACTTC. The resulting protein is CASSRGQETQYF.